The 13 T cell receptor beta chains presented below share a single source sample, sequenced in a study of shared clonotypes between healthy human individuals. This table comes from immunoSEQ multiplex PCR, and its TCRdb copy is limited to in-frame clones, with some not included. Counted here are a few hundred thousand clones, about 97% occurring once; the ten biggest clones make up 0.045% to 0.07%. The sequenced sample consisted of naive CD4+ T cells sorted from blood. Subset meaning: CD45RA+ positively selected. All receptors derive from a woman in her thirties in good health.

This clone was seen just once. The CDR3 sequence is CASSVLAGEYNEQFF. The CDR3 DNA reads TGTGCCAGCAGCGTCCTAGCGGGAGAATACAATGAGCAGTTCTTC. The rearrangement joins TRBV9 to TRBJ2-1; 10 nucleotides agree with TRBD2. Trimming cost V 2 bases and J 4 bases; bases outside gene matches: 3. CDR1 and CDR2 from the germline V gene are SGDLS and YYNGEE. This CDR3 contains 15 residues.

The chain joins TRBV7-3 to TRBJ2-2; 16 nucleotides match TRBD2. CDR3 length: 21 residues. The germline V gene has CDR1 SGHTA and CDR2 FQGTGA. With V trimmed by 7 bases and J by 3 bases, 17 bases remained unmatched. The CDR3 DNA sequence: TGTGCCAGCATCACTCACACACCGGGACTAGCGGGAGGGCCACACACCGGGGAGCTGTTTTTT. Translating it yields CASITHTPGLAGGPHTGELFF.

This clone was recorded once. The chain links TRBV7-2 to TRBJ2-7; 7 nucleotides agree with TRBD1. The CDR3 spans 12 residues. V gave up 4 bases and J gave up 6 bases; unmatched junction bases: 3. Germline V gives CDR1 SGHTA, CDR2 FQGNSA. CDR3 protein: CASSSPGGEQYF. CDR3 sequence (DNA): TGTGCCAGCAGCTCCCCAGGGGGCGAGCAGTACTTC.

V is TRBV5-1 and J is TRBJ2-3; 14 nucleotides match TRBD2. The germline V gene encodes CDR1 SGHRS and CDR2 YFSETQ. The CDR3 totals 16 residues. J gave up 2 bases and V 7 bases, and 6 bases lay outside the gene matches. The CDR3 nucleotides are TGCGCCAGCGGGACTAGCGGGAGCCTATTCACAGATACGCAGTATTTT. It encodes CASGTSGSLFTDTQYF.

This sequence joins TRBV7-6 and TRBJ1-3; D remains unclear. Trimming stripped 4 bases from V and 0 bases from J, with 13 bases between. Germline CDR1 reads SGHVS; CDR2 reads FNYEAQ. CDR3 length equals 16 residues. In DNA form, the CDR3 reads TGTGCCAGCAGCTCCTCGTCCCGTCTCTCTGGAAACACCATATATTTT. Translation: CASSSSSRLSGNTIYF.

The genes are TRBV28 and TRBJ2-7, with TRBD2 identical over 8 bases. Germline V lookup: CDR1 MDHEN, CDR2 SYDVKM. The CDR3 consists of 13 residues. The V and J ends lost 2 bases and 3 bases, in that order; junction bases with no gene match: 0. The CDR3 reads CASSLTSGYEQYF. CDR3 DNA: TGTGCCAGCAGTTTAACTAGCGGCTACGAGCAGTACTTC.

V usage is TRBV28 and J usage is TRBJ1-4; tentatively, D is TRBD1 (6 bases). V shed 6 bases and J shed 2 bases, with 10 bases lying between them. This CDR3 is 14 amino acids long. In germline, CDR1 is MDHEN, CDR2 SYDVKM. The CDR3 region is CASSKQGTNEKLFF. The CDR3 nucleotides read TGTGCCAGCAGCAAACAGGGTACTAATGAAAAACTGTTTTTT.

CDR3 nucleotides: TGTGCCATCATCGATAACAGGACAGATGAGCAGTACTTC. This codes for CAIIDNRTDEQYF. The chain combines TRBV6-5 with TRBJ2-7, with D tentatively TRBD1 (6 bases). The CDR3 spans 13 residues. CDR1 and CDR2 from the germline V gene are MNHEY and SVGAGI. The ends were cut back, 10 bases at V and 7 bases at J, with 20 bases in the middle.

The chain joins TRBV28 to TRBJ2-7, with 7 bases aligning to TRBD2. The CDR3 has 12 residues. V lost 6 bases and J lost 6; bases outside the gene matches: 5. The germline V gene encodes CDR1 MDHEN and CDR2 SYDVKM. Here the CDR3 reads CASSLGGFEQYF. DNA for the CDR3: TGTGCCAGCAGCTTGGGGGGGTTCGAGCAGTACTTC.

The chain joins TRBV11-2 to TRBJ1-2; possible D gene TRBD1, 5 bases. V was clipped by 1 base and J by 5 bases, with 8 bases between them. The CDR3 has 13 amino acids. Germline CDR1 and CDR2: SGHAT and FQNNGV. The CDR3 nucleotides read TGTGCCAGCAGCTTAGCAGGGAGGTATGGCTACACCTTC. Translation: CASSLAGRYGYTF.

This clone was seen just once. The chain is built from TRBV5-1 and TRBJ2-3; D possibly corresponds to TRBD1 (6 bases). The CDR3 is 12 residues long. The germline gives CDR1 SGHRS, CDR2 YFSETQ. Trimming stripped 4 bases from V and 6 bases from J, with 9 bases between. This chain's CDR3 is CASSTGLDTQYF. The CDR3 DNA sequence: TGCGCCAGCAGCACAGGGTTGGATACGCAGTATTTT.

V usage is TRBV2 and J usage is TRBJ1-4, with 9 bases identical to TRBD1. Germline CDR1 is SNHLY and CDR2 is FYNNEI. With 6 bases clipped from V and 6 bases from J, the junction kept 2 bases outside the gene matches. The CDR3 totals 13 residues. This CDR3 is CASRGQGYEKLFF. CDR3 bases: TGTGCCAGCAGGGGACAGGGCTATGAAAAACTGTTTTTT.

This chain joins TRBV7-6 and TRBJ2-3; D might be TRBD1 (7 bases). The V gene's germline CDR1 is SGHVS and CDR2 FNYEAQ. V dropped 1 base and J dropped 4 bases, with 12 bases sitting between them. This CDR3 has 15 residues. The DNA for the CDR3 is TGTGCCAGCAGCTTAGGCGGGACAGCATCAGATACGCAGTATTTT. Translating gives CASSLGGTASDTQYF. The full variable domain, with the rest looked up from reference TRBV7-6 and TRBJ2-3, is GAGVSQSPRYKVTKRGQDVALRCDPISGHVSLYWYRQALGQGPEFLTYFNYEAQQDKSGLPNDRFSAERPEGSISTLTIQRTEQRDSAMYRCASSLGGTASDTQYFGPGTRLTVL.